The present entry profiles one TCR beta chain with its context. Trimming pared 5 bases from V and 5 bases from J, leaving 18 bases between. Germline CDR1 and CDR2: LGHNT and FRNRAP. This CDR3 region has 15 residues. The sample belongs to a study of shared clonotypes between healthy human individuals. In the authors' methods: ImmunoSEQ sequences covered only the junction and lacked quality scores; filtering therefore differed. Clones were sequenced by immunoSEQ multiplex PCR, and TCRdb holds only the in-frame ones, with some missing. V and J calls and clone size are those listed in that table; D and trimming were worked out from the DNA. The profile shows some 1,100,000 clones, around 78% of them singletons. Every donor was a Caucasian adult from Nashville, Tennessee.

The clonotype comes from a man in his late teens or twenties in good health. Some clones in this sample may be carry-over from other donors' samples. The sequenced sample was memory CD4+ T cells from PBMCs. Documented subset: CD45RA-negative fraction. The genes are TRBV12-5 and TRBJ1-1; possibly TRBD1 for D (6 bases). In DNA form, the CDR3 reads TGTGCTAGTGGTACCTTGACAGGTGGTAGGACTGAAGCTTTCTTT. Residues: CASGTLTGGRTEAFF.